This T cell receptor (beta chain) was sequenced during a study of OX40 agonist ivuxolimab in advanced cancers. At the level of the whole study: Ivuxolimab, which targeted the costimulatory receptor OX40 (CD134), was an agonistic, fully human IgG2 monoclonal antibody. Intravenous ivuxolimab was administered to patients every 2 weeks at six dose levels: 0.01, 0.1, 0.3, 1.5, 3 and 10 mg/kg. Of the approximately 50 patients in dose escalation, about 20 had hepatocellular carcinoma, some 15 had melanoma, 9 had renal cell carcinoma and 9 had head and neck cancer. A male proportion of 82.7% and a mean age of approximately 61 years, ranging from 23 to 79, were recorded for the dose-escalation cohort. Patients were allowed to have had prior anti-PD-1, anti-PD-L1 or anti-CTLA-4 therapy, and around 37% of the dose-escalation patients had previously received checkpoint inhibitors. Partial responses were achieved by three dose-escalation patients, of whom one had hepatocellular carcinoma and two had cutaneous melanoma. The purpose of peripheral TCRbeta sequencing was to test whether ivuxolimab changed TCR sequence diversity and led to clonal T-cell expansion. The paper describes the monotherapy dose-escalation part (N ≈ 50 patients) of the phase I trial of ivuxolimab. Here is what the overall study found, with its caveats: After ivuxolimab, more expanded clones were found on average in CD8+ T cells than in CD4+ T cells. At doses of 0.1 to 3.0 mg/kg, clonal expansion of both CD4+ and CD8+ blood T cells was observed from baseline to week 6. Low levels of normalized T-cell clonal expansion were also shown by some nonresponding patients. The antigen specificity of the peripheral T cells that underwent clonal expansion was not determined. In the 0.1-3.0 mg/kg groups, partial responders had among the lowest normalized peripheral clonal expansion, particularly in CD8+ T cells.

This clone was detected only a few times. Its cognate antigen has yet to be identified. No clone much larger than this one lies a single base away; base qualities are absent. To sequence the TCRbeta CDR3 region, genomic DNA was isolated from the sorted cells. TCRbeta CDR3 regions were sequenced using the immunoSEQ Assay. The immuneACCESS repertoire file appears here via TCRdb, limited to in-frame rearrangements. These files lack a portion of the clones; in checked studies, under half of the deficit traces to unresolved V genes, and the cause of the others is not known. This sample lists more than 75,000 clones; over 75% were detected once. Together, the top ten hold less than 6% of the sample. Patients with autoimmune disease history or receiving systemic immunosuppression were excluded from the trial. In every dose cohort, peripheral blood was drawn for TCR sequencing at baseline, cycle 4 day 1, and cycle 7 day 1. The samples were taken from a phase I, first-in-human, multicenter, open-label dose-escalation trial of ivuxolimab. Adults with locally advanced or metastatic melanoma, renal cell carcinoma, hepatocellular carcinoma or head and neck squamous cell carcinoma were enrolled in the trial. CD4+ and CD8+ T cells were sorted separately from peripheral blood before TCR sequencing.

The CDR3 has 14 amino acids, counting the end cysteine and phenylalanine. Only the CDR3 part of the read is kept: 42 bases, read in frame from the first base. Between the V and J ends, shortened by 4 bases and 7 bases respectively, the junction contains 14 bases. As encoded in the germline V gene, CDR1 is SGHRS while CDR2 is YFSETQ. Sequenced material: CD4+ or CD8+ T cells sorted from blood, taken in a trial of the OX40 agonist ivuxolimab. The V and J genes are TRBV5-1 and TRBJ2-2; D gene: possibly TRBD2, on 5 matching bases. This TCR came from an adult with an advanced solid tumor such as melanoma, head and neck, liver or kidney cancer. The bases are TGCGCCAGCAGCCTGGACTGGCAGTACGGGGAGCTGTTTTTT. This yields the protein CASSLDWQYGELFF. The reference TRBV5-1 and TRBJ2-2 proteins fill in what lies around the CDR3, so the full variable domain reads KAGVTQTPRYLIKTRGQQVTLSCSPISGHRSVSWYQQTPGQGLQFLFEYFSETQRNKGNFPGRFSGRQFSNSRSEMNVSTLELGDSALYLCASSLDWQYGELFFGEGSRLTVL.